This T cell receptor (beta chain) was captured by sequencing in a study of monozygotic twins with inflammatory bowel disease. Points from the study as a whole: Differences in immunosuppressive treatment may have been a source of added variability in patient repertoires. Especially with disease activity, IBD patients shared fewer clonotypes with others than healthy twins did.

Turning to this clonotype: The antigen remains undetermined.

TCRdb re-called the 5' RACE reads and shows each CDR3 protein once, DNA omitted. Its table records approximately 85,000 distinct CDR3 sequences. CDR3 length: 16 amino acids. Germline CDR1 reads SGHKS; CDR2 reads YYEKEE (reference sequence). What was sequenced was blood. This TCR was sampled from a human donor with ulcerative colitis or Crohn's disease, or a healthy co-twin of an affected twin (not recorded which). J is TRBJ1-3 and V is TRBV5-5. The CDR3 protein is CASSLAFRSSGNTIYF.